This T cell receptor (beta chain) was identified in a study of OX40 agonist ivuxolimab in advanced cancers. On the study more broadly: Averaging about 60 years in age, with a range of roughly 23 to 80, the cohort was 65% to 90% male. Whole-study results and caveats: Both blood CD4+ and CD8+ T cells showed clonal growth by week 6 at 0.1 to 3.0 mg/kg.

TCRdb's table, derived via immunoSEQ multiplex PCR, lists solely in-frame clones and lacks some. This table holds roughly 70,000 clones, roughly 84% found once. CDR3 length: 14 residues. The V gene lost 4 bases and the J gene lost 8 bases, with 16 bases spanning the gap. Germline CDR1 reads MNHNY; CDR2 reads SVGAGI (reference sequence). Concerning this clone itself: The antigen is unknown.

This rearrangement joins TRBV6-6 to TRBJ2-3, with D possibly being TRBD1 (7 bases). The sample consisted of CD4+ or CD8+ T cells sorted from blood, taken in a trial of the OX40 agonist ivuxolimab. This clonotype was obtained from an adult with an advanced solid tumor such as melanoma, head and neck, liver or kidney cancer. CDR3 DNA sequence: TGTGCCAGCAGTTGGAGGGGGCAGGAGGGTACGCAGTATTTT. Protein: CASSWRGQEGTQYF.